One sample yielded the 8 T cell receptor beta chains listed below, sequenced in a study of blood T cell repertoires in COVID-19. The method was immunoSEQ multiplex PCR; TCRdb's version includes in-frame clones alone and lacks a portion of them. Here the sample spans 240,000 or so clones, about 85% being singletons. What was sequenced was peripheral blood. These receptors were taken from a young man who had recovered from COVID-19.

V and J are TRBV7-3 and TRBJ2-5, with D tentatively TRBD2 (5 bases). The CDR3 length is 14 residues. Germline V gene lookup returns CDR1 SGHTA and CDR2 FQGTGA. V dropped 1 base and J dropped 4 bases, with 10 bases sitting between them. The CDR3 reads CASSLSGLAETQYF. The DNA of the CDR3 is TGTGCCAGCAGCTTAAGTGGCCTAGCAGAGACCCAGTACTTC.

The CDR3 here is CASGDRGRARNTEAFF. CDR3 nucleotide sequence: TGTGCCAGCGGGGACAGGGGGCGCGCCCGGAACACTGAAGCTTTCTTT. This chain links TRBV28 with TRBJ1-1, with 12 bases that match TRBD1. Trimming removed 8 bases from V and 1 base from J; junction bases left unmatched: 8. The CDR3 loop spans 16 amino acids. Germline V gene lookup returns CDR1 MDHEN and CDR2 SYDVKM.

This chain links TRBV14 with TRBJ2-3; 9 bases fit TRBD2. The CDR3 extends over 18 amino acids. V was clipped by 1 base and J by 0 bases; unmatched bases: 8. Germline CDR1 and CDR2: SGHDN and FVKESK. This CDR3 reads CASSQVGAGGKSTDTQYF. The DNA of the CDR3 is TGTGCCAGCAGCCAAGTCGGAGCGGGGGGCAAAAGCACAGATACGCAGTATTTT. The whole variable domain, filled in from reference TRBV14 and TRBJ2-3, reads EAGVTQFPSHSVIEKGQTVTLRCDPISGHDNLYWYRRVMGKEIKFLLHFVKESKQDESGMPNNRFLAERTGGTYSTLKVQPAELEDSGVYFCASSQVGAGGKSTDTQYFGPGTRLTVL.

The chain couples TRBV5-1 to TRBJ1-6, with D perhaps matching TRBD1 (6 bases). This CDR3 comprises 16 residues. V shed 4 bases and J shed 9 bases, with 20 bases lying between them. Germline V lookup: CDR1 SGHRS, CDR2 YFSETQ. The CDR3 sequence is CASSPRGAGSSSPLHF. The CDR3 nucleotides read TGCGCCAGCAGCCCCCGGGGGGCAGGGTCATCTTCACCCCTCCACTTT.

The gene calls are TRBV4-1 and TRBJ2-1; 12 positions match TRBD2. The CDR3 extends over 18 amino acids. The germline gives CDR1 MGHRA, CDR2 YSYEKL. V gave up 1 base and J gave up 9 bases; unmatched junction bases: 13. CDR3 in amino acids: CASSQVDLGLAGSSEQFF. The CDR3 DNA follows: TGCGCCAGCAGCCAAGTCGACCTGGGACTAGCGGGTTCGAGTGAGCAGTTCTTC.

V and J are TRBV6-5 and TRBJ1-1; the match to TRBD1 covers 10 bases. V trimming: 5 bases; J trimming: 5 bases; junction bases outside the gene matches: 8. This CDR3 contains 15 residues. Germline V gene lookup returns CDR1 MNHEY and CDR2 SVGAGI. This CDR3 reads CASSRQGAMRTEAFF. The CDR3, as DNA: TGTGCCAGCAGTCGACAGGGGGCTATGAGGACTGAAGCTTTCTTT.

The CDR3, as DNA: TGTGCCAGCAGCTCGACTAGCGGGGCCACAGATACGCAGTATTTT. Translating gives CASSSTSGATDTQYF. This chain connects TRBV13 to TRBJ2-3; 11 bases are shared with TRBD2. After removal of 4 bases from V and 2 bases from J, the junction contained 2 bases not matched to a gene. CDR1 PRHDT and CDR2 FYEKMQ come from the germline V gene (reference sequence). The CDR3 sequence is 15 residues long.

V usage is TRBV18 and J usage is TRBJ1-3, with D uncertain. CDR1 is KGHSH and CDR2 is LQKENI in the germline V gene. The ends were cut back, 6 bases at V and 0 bases at J, with 15 bases in the middle. The CDR3 extends over 16 amino acids. CDR3 protein: CASSPSLFPSGNTIYF. The CDR3, as DNA: TGTGCCAGCTCCCCCTCCCTGTTCCCCTCTGGAAACACCATATATTTT.